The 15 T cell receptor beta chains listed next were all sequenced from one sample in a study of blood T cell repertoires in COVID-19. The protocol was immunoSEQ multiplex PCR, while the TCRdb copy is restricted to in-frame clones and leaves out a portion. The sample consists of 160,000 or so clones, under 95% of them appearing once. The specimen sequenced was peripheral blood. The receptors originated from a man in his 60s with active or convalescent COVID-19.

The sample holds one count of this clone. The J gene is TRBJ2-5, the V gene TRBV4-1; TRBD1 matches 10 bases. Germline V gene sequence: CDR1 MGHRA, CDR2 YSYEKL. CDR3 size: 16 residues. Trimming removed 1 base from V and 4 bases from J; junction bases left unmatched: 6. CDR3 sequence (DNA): TGCGCCAGCAGCCAAGCCGTGACAGGGGGCAGAGAGACCCAGTACTTC. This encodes CASSQAVTGGRETQYF.

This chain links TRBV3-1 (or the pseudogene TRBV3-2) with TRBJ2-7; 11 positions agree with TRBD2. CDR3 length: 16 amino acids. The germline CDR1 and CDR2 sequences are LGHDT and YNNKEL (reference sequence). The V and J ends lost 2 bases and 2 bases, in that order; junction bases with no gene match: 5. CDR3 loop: CASSQPGTSGPYEQYF. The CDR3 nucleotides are TGTGCCAGCAGCCAACCCGGGACTAGCGGACCCTACGAGCAGTACTTC.

Here the CDR3 DNA reads TGTGCCAGCAGCCAAGCGGCGGGGCGGGCTTTCTTT. Translating it yields CASSQAAGRAFF. The rearrangement joins TRBV3-1 (or the pseudogene TRBV3-2) to TRBJ1-1, with D possibly TRBD1 on 5 matching bases. The CDR3 contains 12 residues. V dropped 1 base and J dropped 11 bases, with 11 bases sitting between them. Germline CDR1 and CDR2: LGHDT and YNNKEL (reference sequence).

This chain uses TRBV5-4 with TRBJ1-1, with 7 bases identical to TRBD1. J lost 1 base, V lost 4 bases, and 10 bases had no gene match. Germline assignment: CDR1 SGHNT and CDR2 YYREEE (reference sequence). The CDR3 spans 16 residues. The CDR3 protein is CASSPYAGTANTEAFF. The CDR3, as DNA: TGTGCCAGCAGCCCGTATGCCGGGACAGCGAACACTGAAGCTTTCTTT.

The CDR3 loop is CASSPGLAGVHNTGELFF. CDR3 in DNA: TGTGCCAGCTCACCTGGACTAGCGGGAGTACATAACACCGGGGAGCTGTTTTTT. The chain uses TRBV18 and TRBJ2-2; 13 bases match TRBD2. Trimming cost V 3 bases and J 2 bases; bases outside gene matches: 6. CDR1 is KGHSH and CDR2 is LQKENI in the germline V gene. The CDR3 is made up of 18 amino acids. The full variable domain, with the rest looked up from reference TRBV18 and TRBJ2-2, is NAGVMQNPRHLVRRRGQEARLRCSPMKGHSHVYWYRQLPEEGLKFMVYLQKENIIDESGMPKERFSAEFPKEGPSILRIQQVVRGDSAAYFCASSPGLAGVHNTGELFFGEGSRLTVL.

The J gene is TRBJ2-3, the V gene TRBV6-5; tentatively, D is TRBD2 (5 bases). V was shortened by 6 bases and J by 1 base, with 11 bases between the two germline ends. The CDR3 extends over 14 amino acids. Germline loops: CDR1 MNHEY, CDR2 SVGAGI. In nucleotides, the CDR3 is TGTGCCAGCAGCACTGGACTCCGCACAGATACGCAGTATTTT. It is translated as CASSTGLRTDTQYF.

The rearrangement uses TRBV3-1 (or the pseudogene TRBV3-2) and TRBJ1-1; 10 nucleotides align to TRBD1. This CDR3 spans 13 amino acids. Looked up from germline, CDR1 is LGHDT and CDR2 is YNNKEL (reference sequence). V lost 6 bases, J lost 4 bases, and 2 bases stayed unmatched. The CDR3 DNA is TGTGCCAGCAGAGGACAGGGGGGCACTGAAGCTTTCTTT. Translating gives CASRGQGGTEAFF.

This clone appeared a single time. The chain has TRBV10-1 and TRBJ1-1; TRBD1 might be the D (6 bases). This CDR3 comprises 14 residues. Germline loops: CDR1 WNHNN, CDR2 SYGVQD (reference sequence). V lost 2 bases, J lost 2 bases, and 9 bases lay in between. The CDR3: CASSEGTTNTEAFF. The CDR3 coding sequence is TGCGCCAGCAGTGAGGGGACAACAAACACTGAAGCTTTCTTT.

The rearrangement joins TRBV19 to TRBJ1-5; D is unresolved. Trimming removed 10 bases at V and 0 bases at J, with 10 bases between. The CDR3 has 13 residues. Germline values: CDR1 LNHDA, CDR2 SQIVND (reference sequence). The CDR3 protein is CATGLVSNQPQHF. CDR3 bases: TGTGCCACAGGCCTTGTTAGCAATCAGCCCCAGCATTTT.

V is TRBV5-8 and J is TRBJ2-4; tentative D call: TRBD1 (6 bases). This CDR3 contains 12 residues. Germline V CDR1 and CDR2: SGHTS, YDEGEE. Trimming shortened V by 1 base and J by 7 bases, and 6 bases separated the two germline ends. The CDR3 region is CASSLQGNIQYF. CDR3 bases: TGTGCCAGCAGCTTGCAGGGGAACATTCAGTACTTC. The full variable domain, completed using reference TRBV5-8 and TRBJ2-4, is EAGVTQSPTHLIKTRGQQATLRCSPISGHTSVYWYQQALGLGLQFLLWYDEGEERNRGNFPPRFSGRQFPNYSSELNVNALELEDSALYLCASSLQGNIQYFGAGTRLSVL.

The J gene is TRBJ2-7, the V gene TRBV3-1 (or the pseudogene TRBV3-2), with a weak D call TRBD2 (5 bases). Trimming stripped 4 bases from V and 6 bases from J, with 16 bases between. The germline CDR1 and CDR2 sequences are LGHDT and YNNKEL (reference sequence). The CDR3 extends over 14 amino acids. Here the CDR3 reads CASSPSRIRGEQYF. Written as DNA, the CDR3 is TGTGCCAGCAGCCCCAGTCGGATACGGGGCGAGCAGTACTTC.

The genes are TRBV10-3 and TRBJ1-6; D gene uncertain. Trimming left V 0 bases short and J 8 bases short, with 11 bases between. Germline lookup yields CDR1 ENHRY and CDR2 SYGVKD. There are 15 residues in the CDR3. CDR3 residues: CAISESSGTDSPLHF. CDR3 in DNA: TGTGCCATCAGTGAGTCTTCCGGTACGGATTCACCCCTCCACTTT.

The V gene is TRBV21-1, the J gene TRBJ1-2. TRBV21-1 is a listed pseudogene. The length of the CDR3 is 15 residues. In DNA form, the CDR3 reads TGTGCCAGCAGCAAAGTTGCGGGGGTTTCTACGTGCTACACCTTC. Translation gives CASSKVAGVSTCYTF.

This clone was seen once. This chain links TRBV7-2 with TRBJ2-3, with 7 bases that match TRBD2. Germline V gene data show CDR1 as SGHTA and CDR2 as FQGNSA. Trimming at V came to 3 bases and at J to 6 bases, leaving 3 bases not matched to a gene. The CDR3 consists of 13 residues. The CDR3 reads CASSFKAGDTQYF. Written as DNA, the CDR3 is TGTGCCAGCAGCTTTAAAGCGGGGGATACGCAGTATTTT. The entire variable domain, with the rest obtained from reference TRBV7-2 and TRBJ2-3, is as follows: GAGVSQSPSNKVTEKGKDVELRCDPISGHTALYWYRQSLGQGLEFLIYFQGNSAPDKSGLPSDRFSAERTGGSVSTLTIQRTQQEDSAVYLCASSFKAGDTQYFGPGTRLTVL.

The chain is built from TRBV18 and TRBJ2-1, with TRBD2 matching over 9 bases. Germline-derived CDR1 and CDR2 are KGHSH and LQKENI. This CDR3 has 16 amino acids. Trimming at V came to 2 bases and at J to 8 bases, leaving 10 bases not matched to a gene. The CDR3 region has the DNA TGTGCCAGCTCACCAACTTTGGCGGGGGGGCTCGATGAGCAGTTCTTC. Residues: CASSPTLAGGLDEQFF.